These T cell receptor beta chains were read from a single sample in a study of OX40 agonist ivuxolimab in advanced cancers. Measured with immunoSEQ multiplex PCR; TCRdb has only the in-frame clones, and not every one. Of approximately 74,000 clones in the sample, less than 90% were seen once. The sequences come from CD4+ or CD8+ T cells sorted from blood, collected in a trial of the OX40 agonist ivuxolimab. These receptors were taken from an adult with an advanced solid tumor such as melanoma, head and neck, liver or kidney cancer. CDR3s include the opening cysteine and the closing phenylalanine or tryptophan.

CDR3: CASSLPGTDTQYF; J: TRBJ2-3; V: TRBV7-9
CDR3: CASSPWGYEQYF; J: TRBJ2-7; V: TRBV11-1
CDR3: CAISESREIAEKLFF; J: TRBJ1-4; V: TRBV10-3
CDR3: CASTGGGSSYEQYF; J: TRBJ2-7; V: TRBV6-1
CDR3: CAISESSTGFAEAFF; J: TRBJ1-1; V: TRBV10-3
CDR3: CSVETINTDTQYF; J: TRBJ2-3; V: TRBV29-1
CDR3: CASSEGGPNTEAFF; J: TRBJ1-1; V: TRBV2
CDR3: CASSIGTSGAADTQYF; J: TRBJ2-3; V: TRBV9
CDR3: CASLLGGGGYTF; J: TRBJ1-2; V: TRBV6-6
CDR3: CASSDNRVGANVLTF; J: TRBJ2-6; V: TRBV25-1
CDR3: CASSPRRRGYSNQPQHF; J: TRBJ1-5; V: TRBV19
CDR3: CASSFGGNYEQYF; J: TRBJ2-7; V: TRBV7-2
CDR3: CASRPGQSNTGELFF; J: TRBJ2-2; V: TRBV6-6
CDR3: CASSSGDDQPQHF; J: TRBJ1-5; V: TRBV5-1
CDR3: CASSIGSSLKETQYF; J: TRBJ2-5; V: TRBV19
CDR3: CASSLDGTEVYEQFF; J: TRBJ2-1; V: TRBV7-2
CDR3: CASSTNPQETQYF; J: TRBJ2-5; V: TRBV5-5
CDR3: CASSFLGGDNQPQHF; J: TRBJ1-5; V: TRBV28
CDR3: CASSSGYLGGQETQYF; J: TRBJ2-5; V: TRBV7-7
CDR3: CASSLGEAGASYEQYF; J: TRBJ2-7; V: TRBV7-2
CDR3: CASSHWSRKGELFF; J: TRBJ2-2; V: TRBV14
CDR3: CASSLGPPLNTEASF; J: TRBJ1-1; V: TRBV27